The 27 T cell receptor beta chains below all came from one sample that was sequenced in a study of T cells in Graves' hyperthyroidism and ophthalmopathy. RNA transcripts yielded amplified TCR beta CDR3 regions. HTBI primers were the set used in a first-round RT-PCR of the TCR CDR3. TCRdb reanalysed the multiplex PCR reads using MiXCR and keeps one entry per CDR3 protein. The profile shows under 350,000 distinct CDR3 sequences, 20% to 25% of them singletons. Material for sequencing was blood. The origin of the receptors is a woman aged 50 to 65 with Graves' hyperthyroidism.

The V call is TRBV29-1, the J call TRBJ2-1; 8 bases align to TRBD2. Germline V gene lookup returns CDR1 SQVTM and CDR2 ANQGSEA. V lost 4 bases and J lost 7; bases outside the gene matches: 12. CDR3 length: 15 amino acids. The CDR3 protein is CSVGPSGRGVNEQFF. DNA of the CDR3: TGCAGCGTTGGCCCGAGCGGGAGAGGGGTGAATGAGCAGTTCTTC.

This chain connects TRBV6-1 to TRBJ2-1, with TRBD2 matching 15 bases. The V segment lost 5 bases and the J segment 2 bases; nucleotides outside the gene matches: 10. This CDR3 spans 19 amino acids. Germline CDR1 reads MNHNS; CDR2 reads SASEGT. For the CDR3, the DNA is TGTGCCAGCAGTCCCGGACTAGCGGGAGGGCCTTTTCCCTACAATGAGCAGTTCTTC. Translating it yields CASSPGLAGGPFPYNEQFF.

Note on this clonotype: This may stem from a read error, because a much larger clone lies one nucleotide away. This chain connects TRBV27 to TRBJ2-7; no clear D gene. V dropped 2 bases and J dropped 3 bases, with 14 bases sitting between them. The CDR3 runs 15 residues. CDR1 and CDR2 (germline): MNHEY, SMNVEV (reference sequence). The CDR3 loop is CASSLGPDPIYEQYF. The CDR3 nucleotides are TGTGCCAGCAGTTTAGGTCCAGATCCTATCTACGAGCAGTACTTC.

The sample holds many counts of this clonotype. The chain uses TRBV20-1 and TRBJ1-5; TRBD1 matches at 11 bases. The CDR3 covers 13 residues. Losses at the gene ends were 7 bases for V and 6 bases for J; bases not matched to a gene: 5. Germline V gene data show CDR1 as DFQATT and CDR2 as SNEGSKA (reference sequence). The DNA of the CDR3 is TGCAGTGTCCGGGACAGGGGGATTCAGCCCCAGCATTTT. This gives the protein CSVRDRGIQPQHF.

The chain joins TRBV28 to TRBJ2-7; 7 positions match TRBD1. Trimming took 10 bases from V and 6 from J; bases not matched to a gene: 12. CDR1 is MDHEN, CDR2 SYDVKM, per germline. The CDR3 contains 13 residues. The CDR3 nucleotides are TGTGCCACAGGTAGACAGGGAGTAGTCGAGCAGTACTTC. Its protein is CATGRQGVVEQYF. Together with reference TRBV28 and TRBJ2-7, the CDR3 gives the full variable domain: DVKVTQSSRYLVKRTGEKVFLECVQDMDHENMFWYRQDPGLGLRLIYFSYDVKMKEKGDIPEGYSVSREKKERFSLILESASTNQTSMYLCATGRQGVVEQYFGPGTRLTVT.

This clonotype came up many times. V usage is TRBV20-1 and J usage is TRBJ2-1; TRBD2 aligns across 8 bases. Germline lookup yields CDR1 DFQATT and CDR2 SNEGSKA (reference sequence). V lost 6 bases, J lost 9 bases, and 13 bases stayed unmatched. CDR3 length equals 14 residues. The CDR3 coding sequence is TGCAGTGCCCCCTCCGGGACTAGTAGGAGTGAGCAGTTCTTC. As protein: CSAPSGTSRSEQFF.

This clonotype was found many times. The chain uses TRBV3-1 and TRBJ2-7; 9 nucleotides match TRBD2. Germline CDR1 reads LGHDT; CDR2 reads YNNKEL (reference sequence). The CDR3 consists of 18 residues. The V and J ends lost 0 bases and 4 bases, in that order; junction bases with no gene match: 13. CDR3 amino acids: CASSQERPPSGIWYEQYF. In nucleotides, the CDR3 is TGTGCCAGCAGCCAAGAACGACCCCCTAGCGGGATATGGTACGAGCAGTACTTC.

This sequence joins TRBV27 and TRBJ1-2, with TRBD1 matching 8 bases. Per germline, CDR1 MNHEY and CDR2 SMNVEV (reference sequence). The CDR3 spans 17 residues. Trimming cost V 4 bases and J 4 bases; bases outside gene matches: 14. CDR3: CASSSYIRDRWTYGYTF. The CDR3 DNA is TGTGCCAGCAGTTCATATATCCGGGACAGGTGGACCTATGGCTACACCTTC.

This clonotype was seen ten or more times. The genes are TRBV20-1 and TRBJ1-6; TRBD1 might be the D (5 bases). CDR3 size: 15 residues. V dropped 0 bases and J dropped 3 bases, with 9 bases sitting between them. The germline gives CDR1 DFQATT, CDR2 SNEGSKA (reference sequence). The CDR3 region is CSAREGGSYNSPLHF. The CDR3 DNA follows: TGCAGTGCTAGAGAGGGGGGGAGCTATAATTCACCCCTCCACTTT.

Concerning this clonotype: A read error may be the cause here, since a much bigger clone is one base away. The chain recombines TRBV28 with TRBJ1-2; D is unclear. Trimming cost V 3 bases and J 2 bases, with 10 bases left between them. The CDR3 has 14 residues. Germline CDR1 reads MDHEN; CDR2 reads SYDVKM. As DNA, the CDR3 is TGTGCCAGCAGTTTCCAGCCGGAAAACTATGGCTACACCTTC. This translates into CASSFQPENYGYTF.

This sequence joins TRBV9 and TRBJ2-7, with TRBD1 matching over 7 bases. CDR3 length: 13 residues. Germline V gene sequence: CDR1 SGDLS, CDR2 YYNGEE. V lost 3 bases, J lost 3 bases, and 3 bases stayed unmatched. CDR3 amino acids: CASSAGQFYEQYF. DNA of the CDR3: TGTGCCAGCAGCGCGGGACAGTTCTACGAGCAGTACTTC.

This clonotype was seen a single time. The chain links TRBV27 to TRBJ2-3; D not certain. The V and J ends lost 2 bases and 6 bases respectively, with 12 bases between them. Germline-derived CDR1 and CDR2 are MNHEY and SMNVEV (reference sequence). The CDR3 sequence is 14 residues long. The DNA of the CDR3 is TGTGCCAGCAGTTTAGGGGATCCCAGGGATACGCAGTATTTT. It is translated as CASSLGDPRDTQYF.

V usage is TRBV5-4 and J usage is TRBJ2-1; TRBD2 aligns across 7 bases. V shed 0 bases and J 7 bases; nucleotides not matched to a gene: 7. The germline gives CDR1 SGHNT, CDR2 YYREEE (reference sequence). CDR3 size: 15 residues. The CDR3 nucleotides are TGTGCCAGCAGCTTGGGTGGCGGGAGCATAAATGAGCAGTTCTTC. Its protein is CASSLGGGSINEQFF.

Note on this clonotype: At one of its ends the junction is not consistent with the germline gene, which may arise from a read error. The chain combines TRBV30 with TRBJ1-4; D perhaps matches TRBD1 (6 bases). The CDR3 covers 14 residues. The germline gives CDR1 GTSNPN, CDR2 SVGIG (reference sequence). The CDR3 bases are TGTGCCTGGAGTTCGGGACAAATTAATGGAAAACTGTTTTTT. It codes for CAWSSGQINGKLFF.

The rearrangement links TRBV11-2 to TRBJ2-7; D gene uncertain. In germline, CDR1 is SGHAT, CDR2 FQNNGV. V lost 1 base, J lost 3 bases, and 10 bases lay in between. This CDR3 comprises 14 residues. This CDR3 is CASSLGPGSYEQYF. The CDR3, as DNA: TGTGCCAGCAGCTTAGGGCCTGGTAGCTACGAGCAGTACTTC.

This clonotype appeared many times. The chain joins TRBV5-1 to TRBJ2-2, with 13 bases lining up with TRBD2. The CDR3 is 17 amino acids. CDR1 and CDR2 from the germline V gene are SGHRS and YFSETQ. With V trimmed by 4 bases and J by 4 bases, 7 bases remained unmatched. The CDR3 reads CASSPGLAGDGTGELFF. CDR3 sequence (DNA): TGCGCCAGCAGCCCCGGACTAGCGGGGGATGGCACCGGGGAGCTGTTTTTT.

This clonotype appeared many times. This sequence joins TRBV29-1 and TRBJ2-2; TRBD1 might be the D (6 bases). CDR1 SQVTM and CDR2 ANQGSEA come from the germline V gene. The CDR3 is 13 amino acids. Trimming pared 5 bases from V and 6 bases from J, leaving 13 bases between. The CDR3 bases are TGCAGCGTTATAACACAGGGACCCGGGGAGCTGTTTTTT. Its protein product is CSVITQGPGELFF.

This clonotype was counted at least ten times. The chain recombines TRBV2 with TRBJ2-3; 7 bases are a match to TRBD1. CDR3 length equals 16 residues. Trimming took 6 bases from V and 0 from J; bases not matched to a gene: 9. Germline CDR1 reads SNHLY; CDR2 reads FYNNEI. The CDR3 DNA is TGTGCCAGCAGCAGGGCTACAGGGGCGAGCACAGATACGCAGTATTTT. Translated, it gives CASSRATGASTDTQYF.

Concerning this clonotype: The germline gene is not matched at one end of the junction; a read error may be the cause. The chain joins TRBV3-1 to TRBJ2-7; 8 bases are shared with TRBD2. Germline V gene sequence: CDR1 LGHDT, CDR2 YNNKEL (reference sequence). The CDR3 is made up of 16 amino acids. The CDR3 DNA reads TGTGCCAGCGGCCAAGCTGTGCGGGGGGTCTCCTACGAGCAGTACTTC. Translating gives CASGQAVRGVSYEQYF.

This clonotype was counted many times. This chain connects TRBV11-2 to TRBJ1-4; TRBD1 agrees at 8 bases. Per the germline V gene, CDR1 is SGHAT and CDR2 is FQNNGV. The CDR3 length is 14 residues. The V gene end was trimmed by 4 bases and the J gene end by 3 bases; junction bases not matched to a gene: 1. CDR3 DNA sequence: TGTGCCAGCAGCTGGACAGGGTCTAATGAAAAACTGTTTTTT. Translation: CASSWTGSNEKLFF.

In its sample, this clonotype was seen many times. This chain uses TRBV6-1 with TRBJ1-5; D gene unclear. Trimming cost V 1 base and J 6 bases, with 13 bases left between them. The CDR3 runs to 15 residues. Germline-derived CDR1 and CDR2 are MNHNS and SASEGT. The CDR3 is CASSEGFVSGQPQHF. The CDR3 DNA follows: TGTGCCAGCAGTGAAGGGTTCGTAAGCGGTCAGCCCCAGCATTTT.

The CDR3 protein is CASTLGQAIRSFF. As DNA, the CDR3 is TGTGCCAGCACCTTGGGACAGGCTATAAGATCTTTCTTT. This sequence joins TRBV12-3 or TRBV12-4 and TRBJ1-1; 8 bases are shared with TRBD1. With 7 bases clipped from V and 12 bases from J, the junction kept 13 bases outside the gene matches. The CDR3 spans 13 residues.

This clonotype was counted many times. The chain combines TRBV20-1 with TRBJ1-5, with 8 nucleotides matching TRBD1. The length of the CDR3 is 16 residues. V was pared by 5 bases and J by 1 base, with 10 bases of the junction left unmatched. Germline assignment: CDR1 DFQATT and CDR2 SNEGSKA (reference sequence). The CDR3 here is CSAATGVGWSNQPQHF. In DNA form, the CDR3 reads TGCAGTGCTGCGACAGGGGTAGGGTGGAGCAATCAGCCCCAGCATTTT.

This clonotype was counted a few times. V usage is TRBV20-1 and J usage is TRBJ1-2; the D gene is possibly TRBD1 (5 bases). CDR1 is DFQATT, CDR2 SNEGSKA, per germline (reference sequence). Trimming stripped 5 bases from V and 4 bases from J, with 14 bases between. There are 13 residues in the CDR3. The CDR3 coding sequence is TGCAGTGCTCCTTGGGGCAGAGGCTATGGCTACACCTTC. Translation gives CSAPWGRGYGYTF.

This clonotype occurred many times. The chain couples TRBV7-3 to TRBJ2-5; 10 bases fit TRBD2. The V and J ends lost 2 bases and 5 bases, in that order; junction bases with no gene match: 11. Germline values: CDR1 SGHTA, CDR2 FQGTGA. This CDR3 has 17 residues. The CDR3 protein is CASSLWVAGGGRETQYF. CDR3 nucleotides: TGTGCCAGCAGCTTATGGGTAGCGGGGGGCGGAAGGGAGACCCAGTACTTC.

This clonotype occurred many times. The genes are TRBV4-2 and TRBJ1-1; possible D gene TRBD1, 6 bases. Germline V gene sequence: CDR1 LGHNA, CDR2 YNFKEQ. The ends were cut back, 0 bases at V and 1 base at J, with 12 bases in the middle. This CDR3 has 16 amino acids. The CDR3 loop is CASSQEQGSKNTEAFF. Written as DNA, the CDR3 is TGTGCCAGCAGCCAAGAACAGGGATCCAAGAACACTGAAGCTTTCTTT.

This clonotype has a count of ten or more. The chain uses TRBV11-2 and TRBJ2-5; possible D gene TRBD1, 6 bases. The CDR3 has 16 amino acids. Trimming took off 4 bases at V and 2 bases at J, with 17 bases between the two ends. Germline CDR1 is SGHAT and CDR2 is FQNNGV. The CDR3 DNA reads as TGTGCCAGCAGCTCTTTCATTTGGGGGCGTCAAGAGACCCAGTACTTC. Translating it yields CASSSFIWGRQETQYF. The whole variable domain, remainder taken from reference TRBV11-2 and TRBJ2-5, is EAGVAQSPRYKIIEKRQSVAFWCNPISGHATLYWYQQILGQGPKLLIQFQNNGVVDDSQLPKDRFSAERLKGVDSTLKIQPAKLEDSAVYLCASSSFIWGRQETQYFGPGTRLLVL.